Presented here are 26 T cell receptor beta chains from one specimen sequenced in a study of T cell responses to AZD1222 COVID-19 vaccine. Method: immunoSEQ multiplex PCR; TCRdb's copy keeps in-frame clones and lacks some. The sample gives some 100,000 clones, approximately 92% of which show up once; 2.5% is in the top ten. Sample: peripheral blood, taken 28 days after the second AZD1222 dose. Every receptor here comes from an adult who received the AZD1222 COVID-19 vaccine.

The chain combines TRBV6-2 or TRBV6-3 with TRBJ2-1; TRBD2 matches 8 bases. Per the germline V gene, CDR1 is MNHEY and CDR2 is SVGEGT. The CDR3 is 17 amino acids. After removal of 5 bases from V and 3 bases from J, the junction contained 12 bases not matched to a gene. In DNA, the CDR3 is TGTGCCAGCAGTAACCCCTCGGGTAGCGGGGACTACAATGAGCAGTTCTTC. It encodes CASSNPSGSGDYNEQFF.

This chain uses TRBV15 with TRBJ2-7; TRBD2 agrees at 12 bases. The germline V gene encodes CDR1 LNHNV and CDR2 YYDKDF (reference sequence). This CDR3 region has 18 residues. Losses at the gene ends were 0 bases for V and 4 bases for J; bases not matched to a gene: 10. The CDR3 DNA reads as TGTGCCACCAGCAGAGACCTCATTACCGGGACTAGCGGGTACGAGCAGTACTTC. The encoded protein is CATSRDLITGTSGYEQYF. The full variable domain, its missing parts supplied by reference TRBV15 and TRBJ2-7, is DAMVIQNPRYQVTQFGKPVTLSCSQTLNHNVMYWYQQKSSQAPKLLFHYYDKDFNNEADTPDNFQSRRPNTSFCFLDIRSPGLGDTAMYLCATSRDLITGTSGYEQYFGPGTRLTVT.

V and J are TRBV18 and TRBJ2-6; D is uncertain. Germline V gene lookup returns CDR1 KGHSH and CDR2 LQKENI. The CDR3 spans 15 residues. V was shortened by 3 bases and J by 1 base, with 7 bases between the two germline ends. CDR3 nucleotide sequence: TGTGCCAGCTCACCTCCTAATTCTGGGGCCAACGTCCTGACTTTC. Protein: CASSPPNSGANVLTF. The full variable domain, its missing parts supplied by reference TRBV18 and TRBJ2-6, is NAGVMQNPRHLVRRRGQEARLRCSPMKGHSHVYWYRQLPEEGLKFMVYLQKENIIDESGMPKERFSAEFPKEGPSILRIQQVVRGDSAAYFCASSPPNSGANVLTFGAGSRLTVL.

The J gene is TRBJ2-1, the V gene TRBV7-3, with 7 bases fitting TRBD2. The J segment lost 7 bases and the V segment lost 5 bases, leaving 11 bases of the junction unmatched. Per the germline V gene, CDR1 is SGHTA and CDR2 is FQGTGA. The CDR3 covers 15 residues. CDR3 in DNA: TGTGCCAGCAGCCCGCGACGCGGGAGAGAAAATGAGCAGTTCTTC. Protein: CASSPRRGRENEQFF.

This chain links TRBV2 with TRBJ1-2, with 11 bases aligning to TRBD1. V shed 6 bases and J 7 bases; nucleotides not matched to a gene: 10. From germline, CDR1 is SNHLY and CDR2 FYNNEI. The CDR3 runs 15 residues. DNA for the CDR3: TGTGCCAGCAGGACACAACCGGGACAGGGGGTTGGCTACACCTTC. This codes for CASRTQPGQGVGYTF.

CDR3 in amino acids: CASSFPSEGGYTF. CDR3 DNA sequence: TGCGCCAGCAGCTTCCCCTCGGAGGGCGGCTACACCTTC. This rearrangement joins TRBV5-1 to TRBJ1-2; D ambiguous. The CDR3 is 13 amino acids. Germline V lookup: CDR1 SGHRS, CDR2 YFSETQ. Deletions cut 2 bases from V and 8 bases from J, with 13 bases between.

The J gene is TRBJ2-5, the V gene TRBV14, with 11 bases matching TRBD2. CDR1 is SGHDN, CDR2 FVKESK, per germline. The CDR3 covers 15 residues. V was clipped by 2 bases and J by 9 bases; unmatched bases: 8. The CDR3 spells CASSQLAGGRSSQYF. In nucleotides, the CDR3 is TGTGCCAGCAGCCAACTAGCGGGGGGCCGGTCATCCCAGTACTTC.

The V and J genes are TRBV6-4 and TRBJ1-1; no clear D. With 6 bases removed from V and 0 bases from J, the gap between germline ends came to 8 bases. This CDR3 is 13 amino acids long. The germline V gene has CDR1 MRHNA and CDR2 SNTAGT. Here the CDR3 reads CASRKTLNTEAFF. The CDR3 DNA is TGTGCCAGCAGGAAGACCTTGAACACTGAAGCTTTCTTT.

Concerning this clone itself: The conserved phenylalanine or tryptophan is not found at the CDR3 terminus, so this likely reflects a read error. Because the CDR3's place on the DNA is in doubt, the DNA is left out and the CDR3 is given as listed by TCRdb. V usage is TRBV23-1 and J usage is TRBJ1-3. TRBV23-1 is noted as an ORF with a role that remains uncertain. The CDR3 sequence runs 9 residues, both termini included. CDR3 protein: CASSQSIWR.

V and J are TRBV6-4 and TRBJ2-2; D may be TRBD2 (5 bases). CDR1 and CDR2 (germline): MRHNA, SNTAGT. This CDR3 spans 16 amino acids. Trimming shortened V by 2 bases and J by 4 bases, and 14 bases separated the two germline ends. CDR3 nucleotides: TGTGCCAGCAGTGACACTAGTAGAGGGATCACCGGGGAGCTGTTTTTT. Its translation is CASSDTSRGITGELFF.

This clone has a handful of counts. The chain has TRBV9 and TRBJ2-7; tentatively, D is TRBD1 (5 bases). Trimming took off 0 bases at V and 0 bases at J, with 10 bases between the two ends. CDR1 is SGDLS and CDR2 is YYNGEE in the germline V gene. This CDR3 is built from 15 residues. The CDR3 spells CASSVGPTDSYEQYF. CDR3 DNA: TGTGCCAGCAGCGTAGGCCCGACAGACTCCTACGAGCAGTACTTC.

The chain combines TRBV7-2 with TRBJ1-2; D uncertain. The CDR3 extends over 14 amino acids. Trimming removed 3 bases at V and 8 bases at J, with 16 bases between. Looked up from germline, CDR1 is SGHTA and CDR2 is FQGNSA. Here the CDR3 DNA reads TGTGCCAGCAGCTTTTGGTCTGCAACTGAGGGCTACACCTTC. This codes for CASSFWSATEGYTF. Using reference TRBV7-2 and TRBJ1-2 for the parts outside the CDR3, the full variable domain is GAGVSQSPSNKVTEKGKDVELRCDPISGHTALYWYRQSLGQGLEFLIYFQGNSAPDKSGLPSDRFSAERTGGSVSTLTIQRTQQEDSAVYLCASSFWSATEGYTFGSGTRLTVV.

A single count supports this clone. The CDR3 nucleotides are TGTGCCAGCAGCTTTGGGCGGGGCAGGGGGCCCTATGGCTACACCTTC. Translation: CASSFGRGRGPYGYTF. The chain joins TRBV5-6 to TRBJ1-2; 8 nucleotides match TRBD1. CDR1 is SGHDT and CDR2 is YYEEEE in the germline V gene. This CDR3 spans 16 amino acids. The junction had 10 bases not matched to a gene; V was cut back by 2 bases and J by 4 bases.

The chain recombines TRBV6-1 with TRBJ1-5; D gene ambiguous. CDR3 length: 15 amino acids. Germline CDR1 reads MNHNS; CDR2 reads SASEGT. Trimming took 1 base from V and 7 from J, leaving 14 bases between them. CDR3 DNA sequence: TGTGCCAGCAGTGAAGATGAGGGATCGGGACAGCCCCAGCATTTT. Its translation is CASSEDEGSGQPQHF.

The chain couples TRBV5-1 to TRBJ2-4; 9 bases match TRBD1. V trimming: 3 bases; J trimming: 4 bases; junction bases outside the gene matches: 5. CDR1 and CDR2 (germline): SGHRS, YFSETQ. This CDR3 has 15 residues. As DNA, the CDR3 is TGCGCCAGCAGCTGGACAGGGGACAGGAAAAACATTCAGTACTTC. Protein sequence: CASSWTGDRKNIQYF. Together with reference TRBV5-1 and TRBJ2-4, the CDR3 gives the full variable domain: KAGVTQTPRYLIKTRGQQVTLSCSPISGHRSVSWYQQTPGQGLQFLFEYFSETQRNKGNFPGRFSGRQFSNSRSEMNVSTLELGDSALYLCASSWTGDRKNIQYFGAGTRLSVL.

The chain combines TRBV5-6 with TRBJ2-1; maybe TRBD1 (6 bases). Germline V lookup: CDR1 SGHDT, CDR2 YYEEEE. There are 15 residues in the CDR3. V was trimmed by 4 bases and J by 3 bases, leaving 14 bases between them. CDR3: CASSQNRALYNEQFF. The CDR3 DNA sequence: TGTGCCAGCAGCCAGAACAGGGCCCTCTACAATGAGCAGTTCTTC.

This clone was seen only a few times. This chain connects TRBV6-6 to TRBJ1-5; perhaps TRBD1 as D (5 bases). CDR1 MNHNY and CDR2 SVGAGI come from the germline V gene (reference sequence). This CDR3 spans 14 amino acids. The germline V and J ends were trimmed by 5 bases and 4 bases, with 12 bases remaining between them. CDR3 sequence reads: CASSLRGLNQPQHF. Here the CDR3 DNA reads TGTGCCAGCAGTCTAAGGGGCCTTAATCAGCCCCAGCATTTT.

V gene TRBV5-4 combines with J gene TRBJ2-7; D perhaps matches TRBD2 (5 bases). Germline CDR1 and CDR2: SGHNT and YYREEE (reference sequence). Trimming stripped 0 bases from V and 6 bases from J, with 10 bases between. This CDR3 has 13 amino acids. CDR3 residues: CASSLASGGEQYF. CDR3 DNA: TGTGCCAGCAGCTTGGCAAGCGGAGGCGAGCAGTACTTC.

The gene calls are TRBV12-3 or TRBV12-4 and TRBJ2-3; D gene unclear. The germline V and J ends were trimmed by 6 bases and 4 bases, with 8 bases remaining between them. The CDR3 has 12 amino acids. CDR3 loop: CASSPGPDTQYF. The CDR3 DNA is TGTGCCAGCAGCCCGGGCCCAGATACGCAGTATTTT.

CDR3 sequence: CASSRQESNQPQHF. The CDR3 region has the DNA TGTGCCAGTAGTAGACAGGAAAGCAATCAGCCCCAGCATTTT. V gene TRBV19 combines with J gene TRBJ1-5; the D gene is possibly TRBD1 (6 bases). V was shortened by 4 bases and J by 1 base, with 8 bases between the two germline ends. The length of the CDR3 is 14 residues. Per the germline V gene, CDR1 is LNHDA and CDR2 is SQIVND (reference sequence).

This sequence joins TRBV6-6 and TRBJ2-5; 10 bases are shared with TRBD2. The V gene's germline CDR1 is MNHNY and CDR2 SVGAGI (reference sequence). V trimming: 5 bases; J trimming: 8 bases; junction bases outside the gene matches: 20. The CDR3 is made up of 18 amino acids. The CDR3 loop is CASSLMSSGGSSRRTQYF. As DNA, the CDR3 is TGTGCCAGCAGTCTTATGTCTAGCGGGGGTTCCTCCCGGAGAACCCAGTACTTC.

The rearrangement joins TRBV5-4 to TRBJ1-5; D is undetermined. Between the trimmed V and J ends, which lost 3 bases and 3 bases, there was a span of 13 bases. This CDR3 region has 15 residues. Germline V CDR1 and CDR2: SGHNT, YYREEE (reference sequence). In DNA form, the CDR3 reads TGTGCCAGCAGCTGGGGAGGAGGGAACAATCAGCCCCAGCATTTT. It translates to CASSWGGGNNQPQHF. Looking up the rest from reference TRBV5-4 and TRBJ1-5 gives the full variable domain: ETGVTQSPTHLIKTRGQQVTLRCSSQSGHNTVSWYQQALGQGPQFIFQYYREEENGRGNFPPRFSGLQFPNYSSELNVNALELDDSALYLCASSWGGGNNQPQHFGDGTRLSIL.

This clone appeared once. The V call is TRBV7-6, the J call TRBJ2-2; possible D gene TRBD1, 5 bases. This CDR3 region has 12 residues. V was cut by 5 bases and J by 6 bases, with 7 bases left in between. Per the germline V gene, CDR1 is SGHVS and CDR2 is FNYEAQ. The CDR3 DNA is TGTGCCAGCAGCCCCAGGGCCGGGGAGCTGTTTTTT. It is translated as CASSPRAGELFF.

V is TRBV5-1 and J is TRBJ2-1; weak D call: TRBD2 (5 bases). The CDR3 length is 14 residues. The ends were cut back, 7 bases at V and 8 bases at J, with 19 bases in the middle. Germline CDR1 SGHRS, CDR2 YFSETQ. The CDR3 spells CASYRGPNVDEQFF. In DNA form, the CDR3 reads TGCGCCAGCTATCGGGGTCCTAACGTGGATGAGCAGTTCTTC. Using reference TRBV5-1 and TRBJ2-1 for the parts outside the CDR3, the full variable domain is KAGVTQTPRYLIKTRGQQVTLSCSPISGHRSVSWYQQTPGQGLQFLFEYFSETQRNKGNFPGRFSGRQFSNSRSEMNVSTLELGDSALYLCASYRGPNVDEQFFGPGTRLTVL.

The chain has TRBV3-1 (or the pseudogene TRBV3-2) and TRBJ1-6, with D unresolved. The length of the CDR3 is 17 residues. The V end was cut by 4 bases, the J end by 0 bases, with 13 bases between. CDR1 is LGHDT, CDR2 YNNKEL, per germline (reference sequence). For the CDR3, the DNA is TGTGCCAGCAGCCCAAGTGGAGTGAGCTCCTATAATTCACCCCTCCACTTT. It specifies CASSPSGVSSYNSPLHF.

V gene TRBV11-2 combines with J gene TRBJ1-4, with D tentatively TRBD1 (5 bases). The CDR3 totals 16 residues. In germline, CDR1 is SGHAT, CDR2 FQNNGV. Trimming stripped 5 bases from V and 0 bases from J, with 13 bases between. The CDR3 sequence is CASSRGVGATNEKLFF. CDR3 nucleotides: TGTGCCAGCAGCCGAGGGGTAGGGGCAACTAATGAAAAACTGTTTTTT.